These 22 T cell receptor beta chains share one sample of origin, sequenced in a study of CD8 T cells in ankylosing spondylitis. Each CDR3 protein gets one entry after TCRdb re-called the 5' RACE reads with MiXCR. Counted here are 250,000 to 350,000 distinct CDR3 sequences, 20% occurring once; the ten biggest clones make up roughly 7.3%. The specimen was blood, either unsorted or a sorted T cell fraction (not recorded which). These receptors were obtained from a male donor with ankylosing spondylitis or in good health (not recorded which).

The table lists this clonotype with a few counts. The chain uses TRBV24-1 and TRBJ2-1; 11 nucleotides line up with TRBD1. This CDR3 has 16 residues. The J segment lost 7 bases and the V segment lost 3 bases, leaving 7 bases of the junction unmatched. The germline V gene encodes CDR1 KGHDR and CDR2 SFDVKD. CDR3 sequence reads: CATSDRTGGYYNEQFF. CDR3 sequence (DNA): TGTGCCACCAGTGATCGGACAGGGGGCTACTATAATGAGCAGTTCTTC.

The V gene is TRBV5-1, the J gene TRBJ2-6; perhaps TRBD1 as D (5 bases). This CDR3 has 18 amino acids. Germline V gives CDR1 SGHRS, CDR2 YFSETQ. V dropped 4 bases and J dropped 4 bases, with 21 bases sitting between them. The CDR3 sequence is CASSPNSLQGTGANVLTF. The CDR3 nucleotides read TGCGCCAGCAGCCCAAACTCCCTTCAGGGCACCGGGGCCAACGTCCTGACTTTC.

This clonotype showed up just a few times. The chain couples TRBV20-1 to TRBJ2-1; the match to TRBD2 covers 9 bases. Germline V lookup: CDR1 DFQATT, CDR2 SNEGSKA (reference sequence). The CDR3 contains 21 residues. V lost 6 bases, J lost 12 bases, and 36 bases stayed unmatched. The CDR3: CSATGRGLDPRELAGTSRQFF. The CDR3, as DNA: TGCAGTGCCACGGGACGGGGTTTAGATCCCAGGGAGCTAGCGGGGACTAGTAGGCAGTTCTTC.

J is TRBJ1-2 and V is TRBV11-1, with TRBD1 as a possible D gene (6 bases). The CDR3 has 15 residues. The germline gives CDR1 SGHAT, CDR2 FQDESV (reference sequence). The germline V and J ends were trimmed by 5 bases and 4 bases, with 17 bases remaining between them. CDR3 protein: CASSVGATGSYGYTF. The CDR3 DNA reads as TGTGCCAGCAGCGTTGGGGCGACAGGATCCTATGGCTACACCTTC.

The rearrangement joins TRBV12-3 or TRBV12-4 to TRBJ2-7; possible D gene TRBD1, 6 bases. The CDR3 is made up of 13 amino acids. The CDR3 loop reads CARERDNSYEQYV. In nucleotides, the CDR3 is TGTGCCAGGGAACGGGACAACTCCTATGAGCAGTACGTC.

This clonotype has a handful of counts. The chain employs TRBV27 and TRBJ1-2; D is possibly TRBD1 (5 bases). Germline CDR1 MNHEY, CDR2 SMNVEV (reference sequence). V shed 5 bases and J shed 7 bases, with 17 bases lying between them. This CDR3 contains 14 residues. The CDR3 is CASSRNMGVGGYTF. The CDR3 nucleotides are TGTGCCAGCAGTCGGAATATGGGGGTGGGTGGCTACACCTTC.

This clonotype occurred a few times. The chain has TRBV20-1 and TRBJ1-5, with 8 bases aligning to TRBD1. Germline V gene data show CDR1 as DFQATT and CDR2 as SNEGSKA (reference sequence). The length of the CDR3 is 14 residues. V dropped 2 bases and J dropped 5; count of bases not matched to a gene: 5. This CDR3 reads CSARLGQGYQPQHF. In DNA, the CDR3 is TGCAGTGCTAGACTAGGACAGGGCTATCAGCCCCAGCATTTT.

This clonotype appeared a few times. The chain has TRBV18 and TRBJ2-7; possibly TRBD2 for D (6 bases). This CDR3 region has 12 residues. Germline assignment: CDR1 KGHSH and CDR2 LQKENI. V dropped 3 bases and J dropped 6 bases, with 9 bases sitting between them. In DNA form, the CDR3 reads TGTGCCAGCTCACCGGGGCGGGGCGAGCAGTACGTC. Translated, it gives CASSPGRGEQYV.

The chain has TRBV3-1 and TRBJ2-1, with 7 bases lining up with TRBD2. CDR1 is LGHDT and CDR2 is YNNKEL in the germline V gene (reference sequence). J lost 14 bases, V lost 3 bases, and 10 bases had no gene match. This CDR3 region has 13 residues. The CDR3 loop reads CASSQGEGKRKFF. CDR3 bases: TGTGCCAGCAGCCAGGGGGAGGGAAAGAGGAAGTTCTTC.

V gene TRBV6-1 combines with J gene TRBJ2-1; TRBD1 agrees at 10 bases. With 7 bases clipped from V and 6 bases from J, the junction kept 6 bases outside the gene matches. Germline loops: CDR1 MNHNS, CDR2 SASEGT. The CDR3 covers 14 residues. The CDR3 reads CASTAGTGANEQFF. CDR3 sequence (DNA): TGTGCCAGCACTGCTGGGACAGGGGCCAATGAGCAGTTCTTC.

This clonotype was recorded many times. The chain employs TRBV29-1 and TRBJ2-3; D is uncertain. From germline, CDR1 is SQVTM and CDR2 ANQGSEA. This CDR3 is built from 12 residues. With 4 bases removed from V and 2 bases from J, the gap between germline ends came to 7 bases. In DNA form, the CDR3 reads TGCAGCGTTGGCGGCAACACAGATACGCAGTATTTT. This encodes CSVGGNTDTQYF.

In this sample, this clonotype turned up a few times. This chain links TRBV5-6 with TRBJ2-3; D is undetermined. Germline-derived CDR1 and CDR2 are SGHDT and YYEEEE. The CDR3 has 13 residues. The V and J ends lost 4 bases and 4 bases respectively, with 10 bases between them. Written as DNA, the CDR3 is TGTGCCAGCAGCCCTTCAATTTCAGATACGCAGTATTTT. Translating gives CASSPSISDTQYF. Full variable domain (missing parts from reference TRBV5-6 and TRBJ2-3): DAGVTQSPTHLIKTRGQQVTLRCSPKSGHDTVSWYQQALGQGPQFIFQYYEEEERQRGNFPDRFSGHQFPNYSSELNVNALLLGDSALYLCASSPSISDTQYFGPGTRLTVL.

This clonotype was picked up many times. V is TRBV29-1 and J is TRBJ2-5; D might be TRBD1 (5 bases). Germline V gives CDR1 SQVTM, CDR2 ANQGSEA. The CDR3 contains 12 residues. V shed 6 bases and J shed 1 base, with 9 bases lying between them. The CDR3 region is CSVRQFQETQYF. In nucleotides, the CDR3 is TGCAGCGTAAGACAGTTCCAAGAGACCCAGTACTTC. The full variable domain, rest sourced from reference TRBV29-1 and TRBJ2-5, is SAVISQKPSRDICQRGTSLTIQCQVDSQVTMMFWYRQQPGQSLTLIATANQGSEATYESGFVIDKFPISRPNLTFSTLTVSNMSPEDSSIYLCSVRQFQETQYFGPGTRLLVL.

V usage is TRBV5-1 and J usage is TRBJ2-1; 14 bases line up with TRBD2. The V gene end was trimmed by 4 bases and the J gene end by 6 bases; junction bases not matched to a gene: 9. This CDR3 region has 17 residues. Germline CDR1 is SGHRS and CDR2 is YFSETQ. The CDR3, as DNA: TGCGCCAGCAGCCAAAGGGGGGGACTAGCGGGAGTCAATGAGCAGTTCTTC. This translates into CASSQRGGLAGVNEQFF.

This clonotype occurred many times. This rearrangement joins TRBV5-1 to TRBJ1-1; D not certain. V was clipped by 5 bases and J by 4 bases, with 12 bases between them. Germline V gives CDR1 SGHRS, CDR2 YFSETQ. The CDR3 sequence is 13 residues long. Written as DNA, the CDR3 is TGCGCCAGCAGGGTCCGCCCAGCCACTGAAGCTTTCTTT. As protein: CASRVRPATEAFF. Using reference TRBV5-1 and TRBJ1-1 for the parts outside the CDR3, the full variable domain is KAGVTQTPRYLIKTRGQQVTLSCSPISGHRSVSWYQQTPGQGLQFLFEYFSETQRNKGNFPGRFSGRQFSNSRSEMNVSTLELGDSALYLCASRVRPATEAFFGQGTRLTVV.

This clonotype was observed many times. For the CDR3, the DNA is TGCGCCAGCAGCCCACTTAAGGGTTCCTACGAGCAGTACGTC. This translates into CASSPLKGSYEQYV. This rearrangement joins TRBV5-1 to TRBJ2-7, with D unclear. Trimming removed 4 bases at V and 1 base at J, with 12 bases between. Germline V gives CDR1 SGHRS, CDR2 YFSETQ. This CDR3 has 14 amino acids.

This clonotype was picked up a small number of times. The chain has TRBV12-3 or TRBV12-4 and TRBJ1-2; 8 nucleotides match TRBD1. The V and J ends lost 4 bases and 0 bases, in that order; junction bases with no gene match: 7. This CDR3 is 16 amino acids long. The CDR3 protein is CASSSHGQGTNYGYTF. CDR3 nucleotides: TGTGCCAGCAGTTCGCACGGACAGGGTACTAACTATGGCTACACCTTC.

This chain links TRBV12-3 or TRBV12-4 with TRBJ1-3; no clear D gene. Trimming took off 8 bases at V and 2 bases at J, with 10 bases between the two ends. The CDR3 is made up of 13 amino acids. In DNA, the CDR3 is TGTGCCAGCGGCAGGAGTACTGGAAACACCATATATTTT. Translation gives CASGRSTGNTIYF.

The V gene is TRBV3-1, the J gene TRBJ2-4; D not certain. The CDR3 extends over 13 amino acids. The germline V gene encodes CDR1 LGHDT and CDR2 YNNKEL (reference sequence). The V gene lost 4 bases and the J gene lost 4 bases, with 8 bases spanning the gap. CDR3 nucleotide sequence: TGTGCCAGCAGCCGCCCCGGGAAAAACATTCAGTACTTC. Its protein product is CASSRPGKNIQYF.

This clonotype was found many times. The V gene is TRBV9, the J gene TRBJ2-3; TRBD1 matches 7 bases. The germline V gene has CDR1 SGDLS and CDR2 YYNGEE. The trim removed 3 bases at V and 1 base at J, leaving 8 bases unmatched. This CDR3 has 16 amino acids. CDR3 in DNA: TGTGCCAGCAGCGCCAGGACAGGTGCCGGCACAGATACGCAGTATTTT. Amino acid sequence: CASSARTGAGTDTQYF.

In this sample, this clonotype turned up many times. This chain joins TRBV6-1 and TRBJ1-6; no clear D gene. Trimming removed 6 bases from V and 6 bases from J, with 12 bases in between. This CDR3 region has 14 residues. CDR1 and CDR2 from the germline V gene are MNHNS and SASEGT. The CDR3 sequence is CASSGRSLNSPLHF. CDR3 nucleotide sequence: TGTGCCAGCAGCGGACGGTCCCTTAATTCACCCCTCCACTTT.

Many counts were recorded for this clonotype. This chain connects TRBV11-2 to TRBJ1-4; TRBD1 matches at 7 bases. CDR3 length equals 13 residues. Unmatched junction bases numbered 5, after V lost 5 bases and J lost 8 bases. In germline, CDR1 is SGHAT, CDR2 FQNNGV. The DNA for the CDR3 is TGTGCCAGCAGCCCGAACAGGGGCGAAAAACTGTTTTTT. The encoded protein is CASSPNRGEKLFF.